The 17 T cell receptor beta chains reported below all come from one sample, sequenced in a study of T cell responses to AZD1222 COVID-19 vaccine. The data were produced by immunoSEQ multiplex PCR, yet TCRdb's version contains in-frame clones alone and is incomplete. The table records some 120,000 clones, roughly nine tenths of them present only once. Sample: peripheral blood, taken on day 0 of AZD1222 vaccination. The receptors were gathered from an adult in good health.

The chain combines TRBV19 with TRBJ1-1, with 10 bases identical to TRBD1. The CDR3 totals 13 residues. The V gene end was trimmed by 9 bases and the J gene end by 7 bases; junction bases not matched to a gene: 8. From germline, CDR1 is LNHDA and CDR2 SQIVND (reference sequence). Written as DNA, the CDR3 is TGTGCCAGCCGGACAGGGGGTTTGGGTGAAGCTTTCTTT. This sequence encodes CASRTGGLGEAFF.

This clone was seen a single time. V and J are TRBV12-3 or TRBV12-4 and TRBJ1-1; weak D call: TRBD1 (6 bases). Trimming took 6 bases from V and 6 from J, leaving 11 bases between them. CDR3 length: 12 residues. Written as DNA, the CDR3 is TGTGCCAGCAGCCGACGACAGGCTGAAGCTTTCTTT. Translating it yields CASSRRQAEAFF.

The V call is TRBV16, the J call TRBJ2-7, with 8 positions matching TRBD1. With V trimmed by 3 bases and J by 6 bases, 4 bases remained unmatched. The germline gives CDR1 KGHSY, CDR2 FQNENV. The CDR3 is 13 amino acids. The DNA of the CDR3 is TGTGCCAGCAGCCAGGGGACAGGTGGCGAGCAGTACTTC. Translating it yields CASSQGTGGEQYF.

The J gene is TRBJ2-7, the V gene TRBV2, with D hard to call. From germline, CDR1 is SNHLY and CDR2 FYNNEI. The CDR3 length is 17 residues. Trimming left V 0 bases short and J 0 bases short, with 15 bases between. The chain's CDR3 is CASSEALRRTDSYEQYF. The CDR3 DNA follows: TGTGCCAGCAGTGAAGCGCTTCGTCGGACGGACTCCTACGAGCAGTACTTC.

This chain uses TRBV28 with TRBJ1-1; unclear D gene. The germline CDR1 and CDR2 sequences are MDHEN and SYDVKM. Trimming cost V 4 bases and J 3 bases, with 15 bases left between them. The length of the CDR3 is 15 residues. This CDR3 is CASSSPAGGDTEAFF. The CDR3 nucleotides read TGTGCCAGCAGTTCCCCGGCAGGCGGGGACACTGAAGCTTTCTTT.

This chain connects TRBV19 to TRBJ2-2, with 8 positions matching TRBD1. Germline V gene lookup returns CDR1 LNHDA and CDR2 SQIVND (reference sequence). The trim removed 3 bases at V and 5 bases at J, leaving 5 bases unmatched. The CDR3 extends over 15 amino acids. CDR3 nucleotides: TGTGCCAGTAGTATTTCAGGGGGCGCGACCGGGGAGCTGTTTTTT. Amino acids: CASSISGGATGELFF.

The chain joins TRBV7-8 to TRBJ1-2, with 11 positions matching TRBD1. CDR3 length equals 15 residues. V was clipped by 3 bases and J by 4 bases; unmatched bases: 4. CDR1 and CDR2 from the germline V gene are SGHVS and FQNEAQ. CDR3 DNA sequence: TGTGCCAGCAGCTTTGGGACAGGGGGTACCTATGGCTACACCTTC. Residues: CASSFGTGGTYGYTF.

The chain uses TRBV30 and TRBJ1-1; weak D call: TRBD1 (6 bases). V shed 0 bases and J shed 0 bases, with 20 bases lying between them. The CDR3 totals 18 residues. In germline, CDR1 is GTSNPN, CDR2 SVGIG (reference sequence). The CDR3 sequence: CAWSVGPKGVLMNTEAFF. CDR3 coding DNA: TGTGCCTGGAGTGTGGGCCCAAAGGGGGTCCTTATGAACACTGAAGCTTTCTTT.

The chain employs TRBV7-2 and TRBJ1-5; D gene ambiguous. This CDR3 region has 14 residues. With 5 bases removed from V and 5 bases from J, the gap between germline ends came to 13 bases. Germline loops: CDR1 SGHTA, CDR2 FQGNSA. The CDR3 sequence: CASSTKPGHQPQHF. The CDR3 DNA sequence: TGTGCCAGCAGCACAAAGCCGGGCCATCAGCCCCAGCATTTT.

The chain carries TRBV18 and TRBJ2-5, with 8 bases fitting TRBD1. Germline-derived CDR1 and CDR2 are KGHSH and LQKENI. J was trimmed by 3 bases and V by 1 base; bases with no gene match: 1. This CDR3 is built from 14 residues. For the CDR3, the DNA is TGTGCCAGCTCACCACAACAGGGGGAAGAGACCCAGTACTTC. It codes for CASSPQQGEETQYF.

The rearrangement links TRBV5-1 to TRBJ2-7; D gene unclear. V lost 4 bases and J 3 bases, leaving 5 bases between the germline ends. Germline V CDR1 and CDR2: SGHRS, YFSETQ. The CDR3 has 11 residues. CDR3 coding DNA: TGCGCCAGCAGCGAGAACTACGAGCAGTACTTC. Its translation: CASSENYEQYF.

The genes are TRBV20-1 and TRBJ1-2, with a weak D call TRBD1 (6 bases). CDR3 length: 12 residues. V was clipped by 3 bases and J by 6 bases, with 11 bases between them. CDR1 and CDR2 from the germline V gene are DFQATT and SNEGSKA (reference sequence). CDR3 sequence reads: CSASKGEDGYTF. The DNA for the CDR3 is TGCAGTGCTAGTAAGGGGGAGGATGGCTACACCTTC.

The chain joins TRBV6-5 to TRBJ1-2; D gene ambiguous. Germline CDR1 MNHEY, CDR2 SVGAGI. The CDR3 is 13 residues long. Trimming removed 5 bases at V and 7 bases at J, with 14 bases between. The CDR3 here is CASSPHSSAGYTF. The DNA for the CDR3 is TGTGCCAGCAGTCCCCATTCATCGGCTGGCTACACCTTC.

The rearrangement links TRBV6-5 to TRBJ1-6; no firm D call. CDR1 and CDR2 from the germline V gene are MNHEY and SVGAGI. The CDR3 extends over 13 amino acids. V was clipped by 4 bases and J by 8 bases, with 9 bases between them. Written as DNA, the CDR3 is TGTGCCAGCAGTTGGATACCTGATTCACCCCTCCACTTT. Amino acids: CASSWIPDSPLHF.

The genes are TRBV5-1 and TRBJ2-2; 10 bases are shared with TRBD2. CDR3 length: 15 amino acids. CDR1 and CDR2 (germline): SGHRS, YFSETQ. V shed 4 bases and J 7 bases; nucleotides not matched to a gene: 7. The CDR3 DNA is TGCGCCAGCAGCCCCCTAGCGGGGGCAAACGGGGAGCTGTTTTTT. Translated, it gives CASSPLAGANGELFF. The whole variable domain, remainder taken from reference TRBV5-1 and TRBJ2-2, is KAGVTQTPRYLIKTRGQQVTLSCSPISGHRSVSWYQQTPGQGLQFLFEYFSETQRNKGNFPGRFSGRQFSNSRSEMNVSTLELGDSALYLCASSPLAGANGELFFGEGSRLTVL.

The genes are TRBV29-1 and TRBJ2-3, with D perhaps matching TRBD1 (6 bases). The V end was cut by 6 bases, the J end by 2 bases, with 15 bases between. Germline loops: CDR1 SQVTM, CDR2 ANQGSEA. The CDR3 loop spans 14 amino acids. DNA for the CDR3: TGCAGCGTGCCGGGACACCTAATCACAGATACGCAGTATTTT. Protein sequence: CSVPGHLITDTQYF.

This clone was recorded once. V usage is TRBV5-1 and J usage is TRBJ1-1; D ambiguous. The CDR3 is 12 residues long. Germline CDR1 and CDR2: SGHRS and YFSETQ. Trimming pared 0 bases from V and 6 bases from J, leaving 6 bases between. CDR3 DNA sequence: TGCGCCAGCAGCTTGGTGGGGTCTGAAGCTTTCTTT. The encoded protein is CASSLVGSEAFF. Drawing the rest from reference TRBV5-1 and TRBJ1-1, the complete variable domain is KAGVTQTPRYLIKTRGQQVTLSCSPISGHRSVSWYQQTPGQGLQFLFEYFSETQRNKGNFPGRFSGRQFSNSRSEMNVSTLELGDSALYLCASSLVGSEAFFGQGTRLTVV.